This T cell receptor beta chain was documented in a study of OX40 agonist ivuxolimab in advanced cancers. On the study more broadly: Treatment received earlier with anti-PD-1, anti-PD-L1 or anti-CTLA-4 agents was allowed, and roughly 40% had some.

Trimming pared 6 bases from V and 2 bases from J, leaving 15 bases between. CDR1 is MNHNS and CDR2 is SASEGT in the germline V gene. This CDR3 has 15 amino acids. Assay: immunoSEQ multiplex PCR; the TCRdb copy retains only in-frame clones and omits some. The sample lists 40,000 to 60,000 clones, about four fifths occurring once. This rearrangement joins TRBV6-1 to TRBJ2-3; maybe TRBD1 (6 bases). The clonotype comes from an adult with an advanced solid tumor such as melanoma, head and neck, liver or kidney cancer. The specimen was CD4+ or CD8+ T cells sorted from blood, collected in a trial of the OX40 agonist ivuxolimab. The CDR3, as DNA: TGTGCCAGCAGCCCCGGGACAATTATCACAGATACGCAGTATTTT. Amino acids: CASSPGTIITDTQYF.